A selection of T cell receptor beta chains follows, all from one sample in a study of blood T cell repertoires in COVID-19. The table came from immunoSEQ multiplex PCR; TCRdb's copy has only in-frame clones and leaves some out. The profile shows about 34,000 clones, around four fifths of them singletons. The sample comprised peripheral blood. The source is a woman in her sixties with acute or convalescent COVID-19. The CDR3 runs from the conserved cysteine through the conserved F or W. The D gene is left open where the match is weak. Clone size is given for some rows only: seen once, a few or many times, or a class if the clone is expanded.

D: NA; size: few; J: TRBJ1-3; V: TRBV30; DNA: TGTGCCTGGAGAGGGGCTGGAAACACCATATATTTT; CDR3: CAWRGAGNTIYF
D: NA; size: NA; J: TRBJ1-1; V: TRBV7-9; DNA: TGTGCCAGCAGGAGTGAGACGGGGAACACTGAAGCTTTCTTT; CDR3: CASRSETGNTEAFF
D: NA; size: NA; J: TRBJ2-5; V: TRBV7-3; DNA: TGTGCCAGCAGCTCTTCCAGTAAAGAGACCCAGTACTTC; CDR3: CASSSSSKETQYF
D: TRBD2; size: NA; J: TRBJ2-3; V: TRBV5-1; DNA: TGCGCCAGCAGCTTGGAGGGACTAGCGGGGGGCACAGATACGCAGTATTTT; CDR3: CASSLEGLAGGTDTQYF
D: NA; size: NA; J: TRBJ1-1; V: TRBV11-2; DNA: TGTGCCAGCAGCATAAGGGCGGGTTCCAACACTGAAGCTTTCTTT; CDR3: CASSIRAGSNTEAFF
D: NA; size: NA; J: TRBJ2-1; V: TRBV11-3; DNA: TGTGCCAGCAGCAGGGGGGGACCTGGTAACAATGAGCAGTTCTTC; CDR3: CASSRGGPGNNEQFF
D: NA; size: NA; J: TRBJ2-2; V: TRBV6-1; DNA: TGTGCCAGCAGTGAAGTAGCCAACGCGAACACCGGGGAGCTGTTTTTT; CDR3: CASSEVANANTGELFF
D: TRBD1; size: NA; J: TRBJ2-3; V: TRBV2; DNA: TGTGCCAGCAGTAACCCACGGACAGGGGAAGATACGCAGTATTTT; CDR3: CASSNPRTGEDTQYF
D: NA; size: NA; J: TRBJ1-5; V: TRBV7-8; DNA: TGTGCCAGCAGCTTATCAGGGCGCAATCAGCCCCAGCATTTT; CDR3: CASSLSGRNQPQHF
D: NA; size: NA; J: TRBJ1-2; V: TRBV28; DNA: TGTGCCACGCAGGGGAAGGGCCGGGCTAACTATGGCTACACCTTC; CDR3: CATQGKGRANYGYTF
D: TRBD1; size: NA; J: TRBJ2-2; V: TRBV28; DNA: TGTGCCAGCATTCCAGGGGGCACCGGGGAGCTGTTTTTT; CDR3: CASIPGGTGELFF